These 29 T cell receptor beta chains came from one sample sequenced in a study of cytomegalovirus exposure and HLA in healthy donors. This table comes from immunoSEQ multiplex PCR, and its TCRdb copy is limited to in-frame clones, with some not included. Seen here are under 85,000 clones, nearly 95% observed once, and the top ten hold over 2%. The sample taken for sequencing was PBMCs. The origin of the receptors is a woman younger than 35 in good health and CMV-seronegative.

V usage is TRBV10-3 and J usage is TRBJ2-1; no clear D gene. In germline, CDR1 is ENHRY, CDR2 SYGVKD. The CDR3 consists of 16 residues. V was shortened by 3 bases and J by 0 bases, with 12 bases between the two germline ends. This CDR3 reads CAISENGPSSYNEQFF. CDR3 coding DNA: TGTGCCATCAGTGAAAATGGGCCGAGCTCCTACAATGAGCAGTTCTTC.

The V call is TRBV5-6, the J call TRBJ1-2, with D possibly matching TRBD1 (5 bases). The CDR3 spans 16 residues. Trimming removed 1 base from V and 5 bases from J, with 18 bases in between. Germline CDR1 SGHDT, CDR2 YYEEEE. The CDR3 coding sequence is TGTGCCAGCAGCTTGTTAAGGGGAGGACATTTTTATGGCTACACCTTC. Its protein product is CASSLLRGGHFYGYTF.

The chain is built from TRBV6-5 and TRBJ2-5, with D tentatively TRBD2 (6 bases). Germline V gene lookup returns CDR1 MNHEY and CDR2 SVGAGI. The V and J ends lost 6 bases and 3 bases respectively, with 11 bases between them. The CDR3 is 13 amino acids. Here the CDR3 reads CASSLGLKETQYF. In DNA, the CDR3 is TGTGCCAGCAGCCTCGGACTAAAAGAGACCCAGTACTTC.

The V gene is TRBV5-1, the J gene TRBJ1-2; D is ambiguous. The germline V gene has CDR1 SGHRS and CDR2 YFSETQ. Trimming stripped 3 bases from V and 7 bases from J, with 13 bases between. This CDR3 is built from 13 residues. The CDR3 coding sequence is TGCGCCAGCAGCTCAGATGGGGAGGGTGGCTACACCTTC. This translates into CASSSDGEGGYTF.

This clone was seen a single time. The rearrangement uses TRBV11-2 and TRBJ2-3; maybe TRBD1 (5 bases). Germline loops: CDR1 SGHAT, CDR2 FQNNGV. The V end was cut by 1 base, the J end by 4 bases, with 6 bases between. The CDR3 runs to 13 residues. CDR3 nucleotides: TGTGCCAGCAGCTTAGGGGGCGCAGATACGCAGTATTTT. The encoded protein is CASSLGGADTQYF.

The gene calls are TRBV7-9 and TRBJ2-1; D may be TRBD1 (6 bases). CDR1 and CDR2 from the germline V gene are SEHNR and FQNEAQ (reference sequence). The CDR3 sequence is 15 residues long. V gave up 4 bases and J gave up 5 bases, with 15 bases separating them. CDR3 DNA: TGTGCCAGCAGCTCATCACAGGGTACGAACAATGAGCAGTTCTTC. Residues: CASSSSQGTNNEQFF.

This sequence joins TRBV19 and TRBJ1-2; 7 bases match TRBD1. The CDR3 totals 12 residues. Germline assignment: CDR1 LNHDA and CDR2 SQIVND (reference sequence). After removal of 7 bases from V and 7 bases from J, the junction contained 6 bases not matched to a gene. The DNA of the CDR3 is TGTGCCAGTAATGGACAGGACGTTGGCTACACCTTC. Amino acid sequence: CASNGQDVGYTF. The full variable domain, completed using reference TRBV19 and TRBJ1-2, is DGGITQSPKYLFRKEGQNVTLSCEQNLNHDAMYWYRQDPGQGLRLIYYSQIVNDFQKGDIAEGYSVSREKKESFPLTVTSAQKNPTAFYLCASNGQDVGYTFGSGTRLTVV.

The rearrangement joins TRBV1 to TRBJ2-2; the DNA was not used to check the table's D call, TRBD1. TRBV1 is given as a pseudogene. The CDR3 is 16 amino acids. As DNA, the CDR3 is TGCACCAGCAGCCCCCGGGACAGGGTGAACACCGGGGAGCTGTTTTTT. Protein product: CTSSPRDRVNTGELFF.

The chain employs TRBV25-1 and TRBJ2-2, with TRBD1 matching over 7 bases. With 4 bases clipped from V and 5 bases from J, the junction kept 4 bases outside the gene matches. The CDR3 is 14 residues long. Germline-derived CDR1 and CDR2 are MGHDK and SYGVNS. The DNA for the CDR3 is TGTGCCAGCAGTGGTGACAGGGAAACCGGGGAGCTGTTTTTT. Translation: CASSGDRETGELFF.

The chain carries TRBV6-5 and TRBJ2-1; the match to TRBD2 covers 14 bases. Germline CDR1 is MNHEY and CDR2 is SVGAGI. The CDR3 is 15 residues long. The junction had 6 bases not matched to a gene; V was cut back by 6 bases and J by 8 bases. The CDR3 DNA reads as TGTGCCAGCAGCCCGACTAGCGGGGGGGCGGATGAGCAGTTCTTC. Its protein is CASSPTSGGADEQFF.

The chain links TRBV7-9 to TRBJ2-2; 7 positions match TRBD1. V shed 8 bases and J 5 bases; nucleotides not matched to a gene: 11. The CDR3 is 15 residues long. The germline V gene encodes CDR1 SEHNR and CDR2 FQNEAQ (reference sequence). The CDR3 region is CASDGGRGITGELFF. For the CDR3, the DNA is TGTGCCAGCGATGGGGGCAGGGGGATAACCGGGGAGCTGTTTTTT.

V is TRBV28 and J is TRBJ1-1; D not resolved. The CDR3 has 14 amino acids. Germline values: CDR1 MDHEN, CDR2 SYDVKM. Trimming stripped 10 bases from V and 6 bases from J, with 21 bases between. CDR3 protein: CATSNPRADSEAFF. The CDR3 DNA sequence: TGTGCCACCTCGAACCCGAGGGCCGATTCTGAAGCTTTCTTT.

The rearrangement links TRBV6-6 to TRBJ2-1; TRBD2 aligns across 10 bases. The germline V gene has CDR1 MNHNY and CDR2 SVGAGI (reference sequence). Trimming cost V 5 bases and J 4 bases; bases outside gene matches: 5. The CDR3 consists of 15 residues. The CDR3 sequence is CASSPGTSEYNEQFF. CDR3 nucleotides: TGTGCCAGCAGTCCCGGGACTAGCGAATACAATGAGCAGTTCTTC.

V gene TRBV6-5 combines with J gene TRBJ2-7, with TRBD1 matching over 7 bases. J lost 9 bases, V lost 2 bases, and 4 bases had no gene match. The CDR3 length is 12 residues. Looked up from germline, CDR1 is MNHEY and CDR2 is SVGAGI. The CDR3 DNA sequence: TGTGCCAGCAGTTACGTAGGGGGCATGCAGTACTTC. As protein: CASSYVGGMQYF.

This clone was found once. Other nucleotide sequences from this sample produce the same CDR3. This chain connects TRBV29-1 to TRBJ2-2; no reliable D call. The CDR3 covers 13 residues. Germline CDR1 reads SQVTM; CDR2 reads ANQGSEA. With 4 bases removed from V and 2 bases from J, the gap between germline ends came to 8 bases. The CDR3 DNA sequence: TGCAGCGTTGTGAACAGTAACACCGGGGAGCTGTTTTTT. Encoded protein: CSVVNSNTGELFF.

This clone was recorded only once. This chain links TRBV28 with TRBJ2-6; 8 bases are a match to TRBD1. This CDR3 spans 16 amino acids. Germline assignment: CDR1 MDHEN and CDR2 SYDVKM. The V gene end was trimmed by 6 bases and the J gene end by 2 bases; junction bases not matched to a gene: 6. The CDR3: CASSLPGGAGANVLTF. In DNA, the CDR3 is TGTGCCAGCAGCCTCCCAGGGGGCGCTGGGGCCAACGTCCTGACTTTC.

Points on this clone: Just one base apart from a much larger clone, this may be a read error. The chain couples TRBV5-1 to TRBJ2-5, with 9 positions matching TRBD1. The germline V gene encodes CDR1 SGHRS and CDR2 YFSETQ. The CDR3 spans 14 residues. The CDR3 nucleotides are TGCGTCAGCGCTGCCGGGACAGGGCTCGAGACCCAGTACTTC. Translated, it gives CVSAAGTGLETQYF.

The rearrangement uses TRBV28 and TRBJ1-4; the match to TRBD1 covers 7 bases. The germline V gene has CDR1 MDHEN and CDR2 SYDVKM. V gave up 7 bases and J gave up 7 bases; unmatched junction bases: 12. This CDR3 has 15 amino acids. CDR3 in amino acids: CASTAPGGIGEKLFF. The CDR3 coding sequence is TGTGCCAGCACAGCCCCAGGGGGAATTGGTGAAAAACTGTTTTTT. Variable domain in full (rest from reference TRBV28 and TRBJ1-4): DVKVTQSSRYLVKRTGEKVFLECVQDMDHENMFWYRQDPGLGLRLIYFSYDVKMKEKGDIPEGYSVSREKKERFSLILESASTNQTSMYLCASTAPGGIGEKLFFGSGTQLSVL.

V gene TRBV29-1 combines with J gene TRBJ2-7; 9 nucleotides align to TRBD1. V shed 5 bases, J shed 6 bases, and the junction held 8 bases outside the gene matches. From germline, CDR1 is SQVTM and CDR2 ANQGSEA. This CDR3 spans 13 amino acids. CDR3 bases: TGCAGCGTTACCGGGACAGGGCGGATCGAGCAGTACTTC. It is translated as CSVTGTGRIEQYF.

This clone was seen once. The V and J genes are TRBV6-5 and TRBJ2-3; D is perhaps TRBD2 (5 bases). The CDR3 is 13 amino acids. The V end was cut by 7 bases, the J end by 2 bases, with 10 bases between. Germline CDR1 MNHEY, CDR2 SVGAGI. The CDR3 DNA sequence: TGTGCCAGCATGGACTCACTCACAGATACGCAGTATTTT. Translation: CASMDSLTDTQYF.

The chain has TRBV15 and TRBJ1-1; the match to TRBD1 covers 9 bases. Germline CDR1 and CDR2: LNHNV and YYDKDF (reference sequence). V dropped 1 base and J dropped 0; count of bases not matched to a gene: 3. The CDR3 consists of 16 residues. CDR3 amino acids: CATSRGQGGMNTEAFF. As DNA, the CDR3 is TGTGCCACCAGCAGAGGACAGGGGGGCATGAACACTGAAGCTTTCTTT.

In DNA, the CDR3 is TGTGCCAGCAGCCAAATGGAGACAGGGACGAACACCGGGGAGCTGTTTTTT. It yields the protein CASSQMETGTNTGELFF. This chain links TRBV11-3 with TRBJ2-2, with 7 bases fitting TRBD1. The ends lost 5 bases at V and 0 bases at J; junction bases unmatched: 9. This CDR3 is built from 17 residues. Per germline, CDR1 SGHNT and CDR2 YENEEA.

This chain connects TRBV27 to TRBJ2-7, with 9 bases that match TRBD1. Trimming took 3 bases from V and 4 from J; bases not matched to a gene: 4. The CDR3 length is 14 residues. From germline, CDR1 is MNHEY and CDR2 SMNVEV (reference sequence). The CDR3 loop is CASSFGTGSYEQYF. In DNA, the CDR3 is TGTGCCAGCAGTTTCGGGACAGGGTCTTACGAGCAGTACTTC.

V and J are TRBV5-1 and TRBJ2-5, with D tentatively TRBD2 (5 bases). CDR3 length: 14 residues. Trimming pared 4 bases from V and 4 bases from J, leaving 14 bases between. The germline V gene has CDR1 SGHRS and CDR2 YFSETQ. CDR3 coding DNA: TGCGCCAGCAGCCCCCCGGGGTGGGCAGAGACCCAGTACTTC. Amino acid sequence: CASSPPGWAETQYF. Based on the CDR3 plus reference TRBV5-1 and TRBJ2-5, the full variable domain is KAGVTQTPRYLIKTRGQQVTLSCSPISGHRSVSWYQQTPGQGLQFLFEYFSETQRNKGNFPGRFSGRQFSNSRSEMNVSTLELGDSALYLCASSPPGWAETQYFGPGTRLLVL.

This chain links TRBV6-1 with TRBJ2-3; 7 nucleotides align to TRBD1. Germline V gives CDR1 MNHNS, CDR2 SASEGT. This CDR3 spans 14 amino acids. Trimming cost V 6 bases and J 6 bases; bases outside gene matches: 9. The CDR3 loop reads CASRIDRVIDTQYF. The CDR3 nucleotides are TGTGCCAGCAGGATCGACAGGGTTATCGATACGCAGTATTTT.

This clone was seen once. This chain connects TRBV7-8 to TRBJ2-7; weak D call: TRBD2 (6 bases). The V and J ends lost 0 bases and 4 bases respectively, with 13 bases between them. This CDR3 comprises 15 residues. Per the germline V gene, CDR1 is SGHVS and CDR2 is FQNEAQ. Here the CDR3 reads CASSLAEFGSYEQYF. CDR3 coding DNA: TGTGCCAGCAGCTTAGCGGAGTTCGGGAGTTACGAGCAGTACTTC. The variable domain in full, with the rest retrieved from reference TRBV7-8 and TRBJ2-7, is GAGVSQSPRYKVAKRGQDVALRCDPISGHVSLFWYQQALGQGPEFLTYFQNEAQLDKSGLPSDRFFAERPEGSVSTLKIQRTQQEDSAVYLCASSLAEFGSYEQYFGPGTRLTVT.

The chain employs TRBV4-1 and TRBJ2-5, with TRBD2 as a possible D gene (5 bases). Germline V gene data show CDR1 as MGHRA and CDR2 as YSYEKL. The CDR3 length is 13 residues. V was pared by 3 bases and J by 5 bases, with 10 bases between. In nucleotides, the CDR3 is TGCGCCAGCAGCCAGTTCGAGGGCGAGACCCAGTACTTC. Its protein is CASSQFEGETQYF.

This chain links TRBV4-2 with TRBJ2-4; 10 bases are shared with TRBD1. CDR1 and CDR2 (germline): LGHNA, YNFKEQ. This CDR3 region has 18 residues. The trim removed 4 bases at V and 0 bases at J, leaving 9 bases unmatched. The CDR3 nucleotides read TGTGCCAGCAGCCCGCTCGGAGGACAGGGGGTAGCCAAAAACATTCAGTACTTC. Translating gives CASSPLGGQGVAKNIQYF.

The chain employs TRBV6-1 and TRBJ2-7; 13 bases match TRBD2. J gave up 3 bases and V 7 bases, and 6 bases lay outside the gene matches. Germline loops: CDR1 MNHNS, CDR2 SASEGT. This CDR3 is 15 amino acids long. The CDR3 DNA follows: TGTGCCAGCATCGCCGGGACTAGCGGGGTCTACGAGCAGTACTTC. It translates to CASIAGTSGVYEQYF.